This T cell receptor (beta chain) was sequenced for a study of PD-L1 blockade in urothelial cancer. Whole-study context: The patients' atezolizumab therapy, 1,200 mg intravenously every 3 weeks, started at some point between 2014 and 2016. In the patient group, about 85% of the roughly 30 were males with bladder-origin urothelial cancer.

The time point is: pretreatment peripheral blood. Samples were collected from each patient before treatment and during treatment. Each patient gave between 1 and 8 of them in total. V was clipped by 5 bases and J by 7 bases, with 29 bases between them. This CDR3 is built from 18 residues. The germline gives CDR1 SGHAT, CDR2 FQNNGV. The table came from immunoSEQ multiplex PCR; TCRdb's copy has only in-frame clones and leaves some out. Here the sample spans tens of thousands of clones, 85% to 90% being singletons. This sequence was found in a man between 60 and 75 years old with urothelial cancer. Sequences were derived from PBMCs, sampled around atezolizumab (anti-PD-L1) treatment. This chain links TRBV11-2 with TRBJ1-2, with a possible D match to TRBD1 (5 bases). The CDR3 loop is CASSPNPSPFGSGGGYTF. The CDR3 DNA reads TGTGCCAGCAGCCCCAACCCCTCTCCGTTCGGGTCGGGGGGTGGCTACACCTTC. Using reference TRBV11-2 and TRBJ1-2 for the parts outside the CDR3, the full variable domain is EAGVAQSPRYKIIEKRQSVAFWCNPISGHATLYWYQQILGQGPKLLIQFQNNGVVDDSQLPKDRFSAERLKGVDSTLKIQPAKLEDSAVYLCASSPNPSPFGSGGGYTFGSGTRLTVV.